This T cell receptor beta chain originates from a study of blood T cell repertoires in COVID-19. Study-wide background: Samples representing acute and convalescent COVID-19 were sourced from the United States, Italy and Spain.

Produced via immunoSEQ multiplex PCR; TCRdb's table is partial and in-frame only. Of about 100,000 clones in the sample, roughly 86% are singletons; the top ten hold less than 7.5%. The CDR3 has 13 residues. Looked up from germline, CDR1 is SEHNR and CDR2 is FQNEAQ (reference sequence). V lost 4 bases and J lost 10, with 16 bases in between. This chain uses TRBV7-9 with TRBJ1-2; TRBD1 is a possible D gene (6 bases). Source material: peripheral blood. The TCR was taken from a woman aged 55-69 years with acute or convalescent COVID-19. DNA for the CDR3: TGTGCCAGCAGCTCCGACAGGTGGGCGCACTACACCTTC. It is translated as CASSSDRWAHYTF.